Below are 24 T cell receptor beta chains sequenced from a single sample in a study of cytotoxic CD8 clonotypes in ibrutinib-treated CLL. This table comes from immunoSEQ multiplex PCR, and its TCRdb copy is limited to in-frame clones, with some not included. Here the sample spans some 200,000 clones, over 55% being singletons. Sequenced material: PBMCs, taken after 24 months of ibrutinib treatment. The source of these receptors is a human donor with chronic lymphocytic leukemia.

The chain uses TRBV5-4 and TRBJ2-7, with 7 bases fitting TRBD1. This CDR3 is 16 amino acids long. The germline CDR1 and CDR2 sequences are SGHNT and YYREEE (reference sequence). J lost 2 bases, V lost 3 bases, and 11 bases had no gene match. In DNA form, the CDR3 reads TGTGCCAGCAGCTCCCTACGGGACAGCTCGGCCTACGAGCAGTACTTC. Translation: CASSSLRDSSAYEQYF.

This clone has a handful of counts. The J gene is TRBJ2-1, the V gene TRBV29-1; either TRBD1 or TRBD2 may supply D (5 bases each). The V gene's germline CDR1 is SQVTM and CDR2 ANQGSEA. V dropped 6 bases and J dropped 7 bases, with 10 bases sitting between them. The CDR3 extends over 11 amino acids. The CDR3 nucleotides are TGCAGCGTGTCCTGGGGGAATGAGCAGTTCTTC. This encodes CSVSWGNEQFF.

CDR3 DNA: TGTGCCAGCAGCTCGGGCCAGGTTGGGGACTATGGCTACACCTTC. The encoded protein is CASSSGQVGDYGYTF. This chain joins TRBV5-4 and TRBJ1-2; no clear D gene. CDR3 size: 15 residues. Germline V lookup: CDR1 SGHNT, CDR2 YYREEE (reference sequence). V lost 3 bases, J lost 3 bases, and 15 bases lay in between.

V is TRBV18 and J is TRBJ2-3; D uncertain. The CDR3 runs 11 residues. Trimming stripped 8 bases from V and 2 bases from J, with 5 bases between. From germline, CDR1 is KGHSH and CDR2 LQKENI. As DNA, the CDR3 is TGTGCCAGCACATCCACAGATACGCAGTATTTT. Protein sequence: CASTSTDTQYF.

The rearrangement joins TRBV27 to TRBJ2-7; D uncertain. CDR3 length: 16 residues. Germline V CDR1 and CDR2: MNHEY, SMNVEV (reference sequence). V lost 4 bases and J lost 0, with 16 bases in between. The CDR3 nucleotides are TGTGCCAGCAGTTCCAACCTGGTGCGGACCTCCTACGAGCAGTACTTC. Translation gives CASSSNLVRTSYEQYF.

J is TRBJ2-5 and V is TRBV9; no reliable D call. The CDR3 consists of 13 residues. Germline V gene lookup returns CDR1 SGDLS and CDR2 YYNGEE. V lost 0 bases and J lost 6, with 9 bases in between. The CDR3 sequence: CASSVAGSQTQYF. The CDR3, as DNA: TGTGCCAGCAGCGTAGCCGGGTCCCAGACCCAGTACTTC.

This clone occurred once. This sequence joins TRBV25-1 and TRBJ2-1, with D uncertain. The germline V gene has CDR1 MGHDK and CDR2 SYGVNS. With 0 bases removed from V and 9 bases from J, the gap between germline ends came to 12 bases. This CDR3 region has 14 residues. This chain's CDR3 is CASSEYKALGEQFF. The DNA for the CDR3 is TGTGCCAGCAGTGAATACAAAGCGCTCGGTGAGCAGTTCTTC.

This clone was picked up a small number of times. The chain carries TRBV15 and TRBJ1-5; possible D gene TRBD1, 6 bases. Trimming removed 0 bases from V and 7 bases from J, with 10 bases in between. This CDR3 region has 14 residues. The germline V gene has CDR1 LNHNV and CDR2 YYDKDF (reference sequence). The CDR3 DNA reads as TGTGCCACCAGCAGAGACAGGGGTGGGCAGCCCCAGCATTTT. Its translation: CATSRDRGGQPQHF.

This clone was seen a few times. V usage is TRBV10-3 and J usage is TRBJ2-7; weak D call: TRBD2 (6 bases). With 4 bases removed from V and 5 bases from J, the gap between germline ends came to 6 bases. CDR1 and CDR2 (germline): ENHRY, SYGVKD. This CDR3 contains 11 residues. CDR3 loop: CAISGGDEQYF. Here the CDR3 DNA reads TGTGCCATCAGTGGGGGGGACGAGCAGTACTTC.

V gene TRBV18 combines with J gene TRBJ2-5; D is unclear. In germline, CDR1 is KGHSH, CDR2 LQKENI. V was pared by 2 bases and J by 1 base, with 11 bases between. This CDR3 contains 15 residues. The CDR3 sequence: CASSPEGRSQETQYF. CDR3 in DNA: TGTGCCAGCTCACCAGAAGGACGAAGCCAAGAGACCCAGTACTTC.

This chain connects TRBV7-2 to TRBJ1-2; D call uncertain. CDR1 is SGHTA, CDR2 FQGNSA, per germline. The CDR3 covers 13 residues. V gave up 6 bases and J gave up 1 base, with 9 bases separating them. DNA for the CDR3: TGTGCCAGCAGTTCGGACGTTAACTATGGCTACACCTTC. It specifies CASSSDVNYGYTF.

The rearrangement joins TRBV19 to TRBJ2-3, with TRBD2 matching over 7 bases. Germline loops: CDR1 LNHDA, CDR2 SQIVND (reference sequence). The trim removed 5 bases at V and 8 bases at J, leaving 10 bases unmatched. The length of the CDR3 is 14 residues. Written as DNA, the CDR3 is TGTGCCAGTAGTTTTGGACTAGAGAAAGGTACGCAGTATTTT. Translated: CASSFGLEKGTQYF.

The chain is built from TRBV9 and TRBJ2-1; 9 bases match TRBD1. Trimming took 3 bases from V and 5 from J; bases not matched to a gene: 6. The CDR3 totals 15 residues. Germline V gives CDR1 SGDLS, CDR2 YYNGEE. The chain's CDR3 is CASSAGTGNHNEQFF. CDR3 DNA: TGTGCCAGCAGCGCCGGGACAGGGAATCACAATGAGCAGTTCTTC.

The CDR3 bases are TGTGCCAGCAGCTCCCGAGGGACAGGTCCCTCGGGCGAGCAGTACTTC. This codes for CASSSRGTGPSGEQYF. The rearrangement links TRBV7-6 to TRBJ2-7; 8 bases are shared with TRBD1. Germline CDR1 is SGHVS and CDR2 is FNYEAQ. V was pared by 4 bases and J by 6 bases, with 14 bases of the junction left unmatched. CDR3 length equals 16 residues.

The chain carries TRBV18 and TRBJ2-2, with no clear D. CDR3 length: 15 residues. Looked up from germline, CDR1 is KGHSH and CDR2 is LQKENI. The V and J ends lost 2 bases and 2 bases respectively, with 9 bases between them. CDR3 nucleotides: TGTGCCAGCTCACCATTTGCGGTAAACACCGGGGAGCTGTTTTTT. It encodes CASSPFAVNTGELFF.

The genes are TRBV5-1 and TRBJ1-4, with 7 bases identical to TRBD1. Trimming cost V 4 bases and J 3 bases; bases outside gene matches: 6. This CDR3 is built from 15 residues. The germline gives CDR1 SGHRS, CDR2 YFSETQ. CDR3 DNA: TGCGCCAGCAGCACCACAGGGGTCCCTAATGAAAAACTGTTTTTT. Amino acid sequence: CASSTTGVPNEKLFF.

V is TRBV5-6 and J is TRBJ2-1; D gene uncertain. The CDR3 runs 15 residues. The ends were cut back, 1 base at V and 2 bases at J, with 10 bases in the middle. The germline CDR1 and CDR2 sequences are SGHDT and YYEEEE. The chain's CDR3 is CASSLQANPYNEQFF. CDR3 nucleotides: TGTGCCAGCAGCTTGCAGGCGAACCCCTACAATGAGCAGTTCTTC.

This clone was detected once. The chain combines TRBV5-1 with TRBJ1-2, with TRBD1 matching 9 bases. The junction had 9 bases not matched to a gene; V was cut back by 5 bases and J by 4 bases. Germline loops: CDR1 SGHRS, CDR2 YFSETQ. CDR3 length equals 15 residues. CDR3 sequence reads: CASSSDRGGIYGYTF. Written as DNA, the CDR3 is TGCGCCAGCAGTTCGGACAGGGGTGGGATCTATGGCTACACCTTC.

This chain joins TRBV29-1 and TRBJ1-1, with 10 bases matching TRBD1. CDR3 length: 17 amino acids. The J segment lost 4 bases and the V segment lost 3 bases, leaving 14 bases of the junction unmatched. Germline V lookup: CDR1 SQVTM, CDR2 ANQGSEA. CDR3: CSVDNPTFRDRGTEAFF. In nucleotides, the CDR3 is TGCAGCGTTGATAATCCTACTTTCCGGGACAGGGGCACTGAAGCTTTCTTT. The whole variable domain, filled in from reference TRBV29-1 and TRBJ1-1, reads SAVISQKPSRDICQRGTSLTIQCQVDSQVTMMFWYRQQPGQSLTLIATANQGSEATYESGFVIDKFPISRPNLTFSTLTVSNMSPEDSSIYLCSVDNPTFRDRGTEAFFGQGTRLTVV.

This clone has a single count. CDR3 in DNA: TGTGCCAGCAGCTTAGAGAGGGGTATCGGACACGAGCAGTACTTC. It yields the protein CASSLERGIGHEQYF. V usage is TRBV11-2 and J usage is TRBJ2-7, with D perhaps being TRBD1 or TRBD2 (5 bases each). The V end lost 0 bases, the J end lost 5 bases, and 14 bases lay between the germline ends. Per the germline V gene, CDR1 is SGHAT and CDR2 is FQNNGV. CDR3 length equals 15 residues.

The chain links TRBV18 to TRBJ2-2, with a tentative D call TRBD1 (6 bases). Trimming left V 3 bases short and J 13 bases short, with 12 bases between. CDR1 is KGHSH and CDR2 is LQKENI in the germline V gene. This CDR3 contains 12 residues. CDR3 in amino acids: CASSPRGRVLFF. CDR3 DNA: TGTGCCAGCTCACCTAGGGGGAGAGTGCTGTTTTTT.

The chain employs TRBV4-1 and TRBJ2-2; D may be TRBD1 (6 bases). CDR1 is MGHRA and CDR2 is YSYEKL in the germline V gene. This CDR3 spans 16 amino acids. The V end lost 0 bases, the J end lost 3 bases, and 11 bases lay between the germline ends. Here the CDR3 reads CASSQEVQGYTGELFF. In nucleotides, the CDR3 is TGCGCCAGCAGCCAAGAGGTACAGGGATACACCGGGGAGCTGTTTTTT.

This chain's CDR3 is CASRLRTGSSYEQYF. The CDR3 nucleotides are TGCGCCAGCAGACTTCGGACAGGGAGCTCCTACGAGCAGTACTTC. The chain joins TRBV5-1 to TRBJ2-7, with TRBD1 matching 8 bases. The germline V gene encodes CDR1 SGHRS and CDR2 YFSETQ. CDR3 size: 15 residues. The trim removed 5 bases at V and 0 bases at J, leaving 7 bases unmatched.

This chain uses TRBV7-2 with TRBJ2-1, with TRBD2 matching over 8 bases. Germline CDR1 reads SGHTA; CDR2 reads FQGNSA. With 4 bases clipped from V and 0 bases from J, the junction kept 5 bases outside the gene matches. The CDR3 runs 16 residues. CDR3 protein: CASSSLAGHSYNEQFF. CDR3 DNA: TGTGCCAGCAGCTCCTTAGCGGGACACTCCTACAATGAGCAGTTCTTC. Complete variable domain (other parts from reference TRBV7-2 and TRBJ2-1): GAGVSQSPSNKVTEKGKDVELRCDPISGHTALYWYRQSLGQGLEFLIYFQGNSAPDKSGLPSDRFSAERTGGSVSTLTIQRTQQEDSAVYLCASSSLAGHSYNEQFFGPGTRLTVL.